This TCR beta chain came from a study of cytomegalovirus exposure and HLA in healthy donors (dated by TCRdb to the late 2010s). In terms of the full investigation: An earlier analysis of some 620 of the donors reported roughly 300 Gb of sequence data and some 110 million unique TCR beta sequences obtained from about 179 million T cells. Roughly 300 gigabases of sequencing data and approximately 92 million unique TCR sequences made up an early release that covered 640 HLA-typed donors. Of the approximately 400 genotyped donors, more than 75% were placed in the genetic ancestry cluster associated with self-reported Caucasian donors. The study aimed to test whether cataloging public T cell receptors could reveal signatures of past pathogen exposure. The study profiled the T cell repertoires of more than 500 subjects by immunosequencing and related them to cytomegalovirus serostatus. In addition to the first cohort of hundreds of subjects, a separate validation cohort of around 110 different subjects was used. The study combined high-throughput TCR immunosequencing, statistical association of individual TCRs with disease status, and machine learning to predict cytomegalovirus infection status. In a later analysis, previously published TCR beta repertoires from roughly 710 donors were re-analyzed and high-resolution HLA genotyping was added so that TCR occurrence patterns could be studied. Rather than drawing on any new phenotypic data, the later analysis identified candidate immune exposures from TCR beta sequences and the way those sequences occurred across donors. In an earlier analysis of 587 of the donors, high-throughput TCR beta sequencing was used to judge whether each TCR beta V gene segment behaved as functional or pseudogenic. Donor age, sex, ethnicity and CMV serostatus were compiled alongside the repertoire data. Genome-wide SNP genotypes for about 60% of the 666 donors were used in a later genetic analysis, which treated that subset as a discovery cohort. Every repertoire in the discovery cohort had been generated on one and the same sequencing platform. Both class I and class II loci were covered by HLA typing, at four-digit resolution. Typing coverage differed by locus: A, B, C, DRB1 and DQB1 were typed in roughly 620-630 donors, DQA1 in 522, DPA1 in 600 to 610, and DPB1 in approximately 450. Because of strong linkage in the cohort, roughly 5 DR-DQ haplotypes were treated as single units for association and clustering. Among a few hundred genotyped donors of the cohort, an average of about 240,000 unique TCR beta nucleotide sequences were sequenced per donor, 15% to 20% of them non-productive. Study-level results and caveats: Seventeen rarely observed V segments, including chromosome 9 orphons, were excluded from the earlier analysis of several hundred of the donors because counts were too low. A group of highly shared sequence variants was considered likely to be a technical artifact of the sequencing pipeline. A further reported finding was that TCR beta sequences accurately predicted the HLA-A and HLA-B alleles for most subjects in the first cohort. Sequencing depth was assumed to be roughly uniform across donors in the presence/absence analyses, though that assumption may not hold. Correlated functional status among segregating V segments might reflect linkage disequilibrium, but an unknown experimental factor could not be ruled out. Broadly in line with IMGT annotations, most TCR beta V segments showed up in productive rearrangements about 87% or about 30% of the time in an earlier analysis of about 500 of the donors. Most TCR sequences were seen in very few donors, while some public TCRs were found in many individuals. In both the original and validation cohorts, the classifier was reported to diagnose cytomegalovirus status with high specificity and sensitivity. In a later analysis, HLA-associated TCR beta chains showed more clonal expansion and lower generation probabilities than non-associated chains that were equally common. Several of the top co-occurrence clusters appeared to be linked to parvovirus B19, influenza, CMV and Epstein-Barr virus, according to a later analysis. For the cohort, immune exposure information was limited to CMV serostatus. According to a later analysis, TCR association rates differed among HLA loci, with DRB1 alleles showing the most associated TCRs and HLA-C alleles showing the fewest. Specific HLA alleles were associated with 16,951 TCR beta sequences at a false discovery rate of 0.05 in a later analysis. The 87-base-pair reads could not distinguish some IMGT-functional V segments, including TRBV6-2 and TRBV6-3, so those segments were excluded. The authors suggested that the approach could potentially be generalized to other disease states and immunological phenotypes. According to a later analysis, most CMV-associated TCR beta chains appeared to be HLA-restricted, and the HLA associations seemed to be driven largely by CMV exposure. In vitro tests confirmed that a few of the cytomegalovirus-associated TCR beta chains recognize cytomegalovirus antigens. An association between a missense DCLRE1C variant and V-gene and J-gene trimming of TCR beta chains was found in a later genetic analysis and replicated in an independent cohort. The cohort was sequenced for TCR beta chains only, and without alpha or paired-chain data the features that could be detected were limited. Because HLA typing was unavailable for some donors at each locus, only the typed subset was used in association tests. Strong co-occurrence of HLA alleles, especially DR and DQ, made assigning TCR associations to individual alleles difficult. In a later genetic analysis, fewer N-insertions in productive TCRs were reported among donors in an Asian-associated ancestry cluster than the roughly 700-donor mean. A total of fewer than 200 TCR beta chains were listed by the study as associated with cytomegalovirus.

This clone came up a few times. There is no known antigen for this receptor. There are no base qualities to consult, and no much larger clone falls within one base. The cohort comprised around 690 healthy bone marrow donors. Cohort members were all nominally healthy when sampled, although unrecorded immune exposures were likely present. The donor tested CMV seropositive, placing the donor among the 289 seropositive members of the cohort. A peripheral blood sample was collected from each donor, and TCR beta sequencing was performed on peripheral blood mononuclear cells. The Qiagen DNeasy Blood Extraction Kit was used to extract genomic DNA from the blood cell samples. Receptor amplification or capture employed the immunoSEQ multiplex PCR assay. For the multiplex PCR, a mixture combining 60 forward primers for TCR Vbeta segments and 13 reverse primers for TCR Jbeta segments was used. A multiplex PCR assay on genomic DNA amplified the CDR3 region of rearranged TCR beta genes. On the Illumina HiSeq System, the amplified TCR beta libraries were sequenced as 87-base-pair reads. As for the authors' bioinformatics: A later analysis tallied 70 million to 100 million unique TCR beta chains across the roughly 610 repertoires, and some 10 million of those chains were shared by two or more donors. A nearest-neighbor algorithm error-corrected the raw reads and collapsed the reads into unique sequences, merging closely related sequences to remove PCR and sequencing errors. V, D and J gene segments were assigned by aligning CDR3 sequences to IMGT reference sequences. For a sequence to be retained, at least a six-nucleotide match to both a V gene segment and a J gene segment was required. A rearrangement counted as productive if the CDR3 had no stop codons and remained in frame with V and J, and every other rearrangement counted as non-productive. Following IMGT convention, CDR3 was defined as the stretch from the second conserved V-encoded cysteine up to the conserved J-encoded phenylalanine. In an earlier analysis of approximately 590 of the donors, sequences lacking an unambiguous match to a single V gene segment were excluded. In an earlier analysis of a few hundred of the donors, V segments were called functional above 56.7% productive rearrangements and were called segregating when the between-donor standard deviation exceeded 5%. To diagnose cytomegalovirus status from the catalog of TCR beta chain sequences, a statistical classification framework was built. A later analysis assigned V and J genes by comparing TCR nucleotide sequences with IMGT/GENE-DB human TR gene sequences. In a later analysis, CDR3 sequences and most-parsimonious VDJ recombination scenarios were assigned using the TCRdist pipeline. In a later analysis, every TCR beta chain was defined by the combination of its CDR3 amino acid sequence and its V-gene family, and reads without a unique V-gene family were dropped. To address suspected cross-contamination and a sequencing artifact, a later analysis removed roughly 580 highly shared, low-generation-probability nucleotide sequences. For each public chain, a later analysis derived a clonal expansion index from normalized ranks of inferred template counts within each repertoire. In a later analysis, generation probabilities were computed using a VDJ recombination model fitted to out-of-frame rearrangements, and the results were checked against IGoR. In a later analysis, hypergeometric tests were used to score TCR-TCR, TCR-HLA and TCR-CMV co-occurrence, with a repertoire-size bias correction applied to TCR pairs. False discovery rates were estimated in a later analysis by permuting HLA or CMV assignments 20 times. A later analysis grouped co-occurring TCRs with DBSCAN, adding TCRdist sequence similarity when clustering within HLA-allele-positive subsets. Repertoires with fewer than 30,000 or more than 120,000 public chains were left out of co-occurrence clustering, as were four to six repertoires with anomalous nucleotide sharing. TCRdb mirrors the immuneACCESS table, restricted to in-frame sequences. Some clones are absent from its copies; in checked studies, under half trace to an unresolved V gene, and the reason for the others is unknown. Clone size and V and J calls were adopted from that table, with D and trimming inferred from the DNA. This sample gives 90,000 to 120,000 clones in total; 10% of them show up just once. The top ten hold around 5.9% of the sample.

CDR1 SGHTA and CDR2 FQGNSA are derived from the germline V gene. Deletion took 1 base off V and 1 base off J, with a span of 14 bases between the germline ends. Including the terminal cysteine and phenylalanine, the CDR3 comprises 16 residues. Only CDR3 DNA remains: 48 bases, in frame from the first base. This TCR was recovered from a man aged 35-49 years in good health and CMV-seropositive. The sample was PBMCs. The rearranged segments are TRBV7-2 and TRBJ2-7; the D segment could be TRBD1, given 5 matching bases. The sequenced DNA: TGTGCCAGCAGCTTAGGTGGGGCGATACATTCCTACGAGCAGTACTTC. The resulting protein is CASSLGGAIHSYEQYF.